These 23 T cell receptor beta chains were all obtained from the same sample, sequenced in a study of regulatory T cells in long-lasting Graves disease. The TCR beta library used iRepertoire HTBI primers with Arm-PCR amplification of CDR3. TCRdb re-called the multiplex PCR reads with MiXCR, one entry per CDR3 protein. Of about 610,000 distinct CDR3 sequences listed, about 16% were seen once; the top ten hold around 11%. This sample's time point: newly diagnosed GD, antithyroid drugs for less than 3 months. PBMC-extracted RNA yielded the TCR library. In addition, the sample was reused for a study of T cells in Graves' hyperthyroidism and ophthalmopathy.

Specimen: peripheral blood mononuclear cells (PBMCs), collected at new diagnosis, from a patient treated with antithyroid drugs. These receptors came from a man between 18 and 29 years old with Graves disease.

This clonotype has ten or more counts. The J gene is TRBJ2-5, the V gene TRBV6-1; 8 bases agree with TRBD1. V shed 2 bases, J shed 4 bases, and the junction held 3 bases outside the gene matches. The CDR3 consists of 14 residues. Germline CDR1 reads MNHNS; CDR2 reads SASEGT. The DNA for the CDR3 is TGTGCCAGCAGTGAATGGACAGGGCGAGAGACCCAGTACTTC. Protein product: CASSEWTGRETQYF.

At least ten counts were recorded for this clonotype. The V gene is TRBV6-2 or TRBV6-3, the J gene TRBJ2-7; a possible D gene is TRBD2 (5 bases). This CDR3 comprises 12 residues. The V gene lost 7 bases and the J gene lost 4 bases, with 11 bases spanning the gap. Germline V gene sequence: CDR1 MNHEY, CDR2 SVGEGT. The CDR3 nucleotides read TGTGCCAGCATTACGGACTGGTACGAGCAGTACTTC. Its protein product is CASITDWYEQYF.

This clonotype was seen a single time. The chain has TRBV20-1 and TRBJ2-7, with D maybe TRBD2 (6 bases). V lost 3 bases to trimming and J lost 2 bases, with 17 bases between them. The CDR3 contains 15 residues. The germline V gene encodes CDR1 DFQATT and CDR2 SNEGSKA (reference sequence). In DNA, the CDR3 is TGCAGTGCTAGTGGTCGGGTCGGGAGTCCCTACGAGCAGTACTTC. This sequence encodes CSASGRVGSPYEQYF.

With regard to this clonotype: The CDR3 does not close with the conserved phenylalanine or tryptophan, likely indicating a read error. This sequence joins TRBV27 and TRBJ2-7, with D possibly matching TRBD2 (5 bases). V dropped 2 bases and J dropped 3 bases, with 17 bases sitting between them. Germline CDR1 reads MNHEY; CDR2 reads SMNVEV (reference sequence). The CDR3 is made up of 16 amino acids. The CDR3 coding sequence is TGTGCCAGCAGTTTAGACTACCCGAAATCATTCTACGAGCAGTACTAC. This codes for CASSLDYPKSFYEQYY.

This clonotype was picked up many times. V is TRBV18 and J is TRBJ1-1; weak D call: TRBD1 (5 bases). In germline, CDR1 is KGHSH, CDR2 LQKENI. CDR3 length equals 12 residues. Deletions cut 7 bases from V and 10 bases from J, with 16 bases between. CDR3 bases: TGTGCCAGCTTTCTCGGTGGCGGGGCAGCTTTCTTT. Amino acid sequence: CASFLGGGAAFF.

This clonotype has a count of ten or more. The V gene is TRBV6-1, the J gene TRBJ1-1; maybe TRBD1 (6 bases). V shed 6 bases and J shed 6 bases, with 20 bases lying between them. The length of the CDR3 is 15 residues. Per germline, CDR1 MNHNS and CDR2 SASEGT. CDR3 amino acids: CASSDRLQAPAEAFF. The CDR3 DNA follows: TGTGCCAGCAGCGACAGGTTACAGGCTCCTGCTGAAGCTTTCTTT.

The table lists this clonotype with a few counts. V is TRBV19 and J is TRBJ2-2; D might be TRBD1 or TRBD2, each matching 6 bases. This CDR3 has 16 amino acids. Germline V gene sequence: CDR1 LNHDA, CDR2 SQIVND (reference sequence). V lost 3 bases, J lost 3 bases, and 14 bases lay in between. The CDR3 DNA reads TGTGCCAGTAGTATGGAGGGGACACGTTACACCGGGGAGCTGTTTTTT. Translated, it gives CASSMEGTRYTGELFF.

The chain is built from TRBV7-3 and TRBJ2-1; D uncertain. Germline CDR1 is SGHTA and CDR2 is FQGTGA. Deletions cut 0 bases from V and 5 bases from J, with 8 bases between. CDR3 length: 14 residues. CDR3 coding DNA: TGTGCCAGCAGCTTAACGGGTCGTGACAATGAGCAGTTCTTC. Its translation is CASSLTGRDNEQFF.

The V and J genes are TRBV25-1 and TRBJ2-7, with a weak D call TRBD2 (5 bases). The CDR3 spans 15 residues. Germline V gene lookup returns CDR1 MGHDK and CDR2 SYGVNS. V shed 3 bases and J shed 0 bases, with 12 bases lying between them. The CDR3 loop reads CASSEKRPNSYEQYF. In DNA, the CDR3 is TGTGCCAGCAGTGAGAAGCGGCCAAACTCCTACGAGCAGTACTTC.

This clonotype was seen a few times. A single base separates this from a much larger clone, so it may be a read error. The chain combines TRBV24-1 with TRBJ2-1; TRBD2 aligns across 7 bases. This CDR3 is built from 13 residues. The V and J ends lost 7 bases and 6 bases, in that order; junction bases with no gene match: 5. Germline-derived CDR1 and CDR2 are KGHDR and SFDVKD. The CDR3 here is CATRHGRINEQFF. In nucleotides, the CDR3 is TGTGCCACCAGGCACGGGAGGATCAATGAGCAGTTCTTC.

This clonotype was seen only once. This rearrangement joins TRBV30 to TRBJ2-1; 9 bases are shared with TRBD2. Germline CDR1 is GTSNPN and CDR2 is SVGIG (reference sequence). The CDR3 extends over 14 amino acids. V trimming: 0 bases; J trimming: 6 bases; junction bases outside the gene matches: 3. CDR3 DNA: TGTGCCTGGAGTGTCGGCGGGAGGGCCAATGAGCAGTTCTTC. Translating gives CAWSVGGRANEQFF.

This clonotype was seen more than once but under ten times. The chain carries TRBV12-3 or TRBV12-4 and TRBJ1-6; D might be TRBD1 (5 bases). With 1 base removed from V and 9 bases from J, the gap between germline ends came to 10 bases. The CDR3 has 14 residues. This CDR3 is CASSLVGRVSPLHF. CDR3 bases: TGTGCCAGCAGTTTAGTGGGCAGGGTTTCACCCCTCCACTTT.

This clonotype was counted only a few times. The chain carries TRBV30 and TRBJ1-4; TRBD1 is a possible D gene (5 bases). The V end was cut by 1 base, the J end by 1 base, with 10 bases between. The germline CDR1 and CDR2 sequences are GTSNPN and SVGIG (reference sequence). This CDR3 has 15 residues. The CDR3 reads CAWSDTGGTNEKLFF. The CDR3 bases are TGTGCCTGGAGTGATACAGGAGGAACTAATGAAAAACTGTTTTTT.

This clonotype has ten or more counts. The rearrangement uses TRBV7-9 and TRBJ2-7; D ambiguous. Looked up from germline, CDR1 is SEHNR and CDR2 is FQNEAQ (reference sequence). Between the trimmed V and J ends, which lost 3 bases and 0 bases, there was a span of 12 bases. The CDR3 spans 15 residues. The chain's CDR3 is CASSFPERSSYEQYF. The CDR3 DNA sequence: TGTGCCAGCAGCTTTCCTGAGAGGAGCTCCTACGAGCAGTACTTC.

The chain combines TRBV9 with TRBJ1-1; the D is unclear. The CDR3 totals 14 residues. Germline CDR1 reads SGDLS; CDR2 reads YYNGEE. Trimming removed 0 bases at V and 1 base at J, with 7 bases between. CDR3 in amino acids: CASSVARQNTEAFF. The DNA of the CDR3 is TGTGCCAGCAGCGTAGCCCGACAGAACACTGAAGCTTTCTTT.

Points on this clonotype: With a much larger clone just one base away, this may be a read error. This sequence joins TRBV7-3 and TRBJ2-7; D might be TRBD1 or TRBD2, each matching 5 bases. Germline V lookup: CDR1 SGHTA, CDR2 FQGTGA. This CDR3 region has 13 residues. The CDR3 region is CVSSLTGRSEQYF. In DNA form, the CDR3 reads TGTGTCAGCAGCTTAACGGGACGCAGCGAGCAGTACTTC. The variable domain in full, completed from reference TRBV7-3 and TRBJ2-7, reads GAGVSQTPSNKVTEKGKYVELRCDPISGHTALYWYRQSLGQGPEFLIYFQGTGAADDSGLPNDRFFAVRPEGSVSTLKIQRTERGDSAVYLCVSSLTGRSEQYFGPGTRLTVT.

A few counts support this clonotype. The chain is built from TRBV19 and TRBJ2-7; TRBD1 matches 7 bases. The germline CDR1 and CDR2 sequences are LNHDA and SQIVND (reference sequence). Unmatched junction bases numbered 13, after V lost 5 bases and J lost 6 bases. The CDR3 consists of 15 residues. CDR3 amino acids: CASSSTSTGYGEQYF. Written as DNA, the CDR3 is TGTGCCAGTAGTTCCACCTCGACAGGGTATGGCGAGCAGTACTTC.

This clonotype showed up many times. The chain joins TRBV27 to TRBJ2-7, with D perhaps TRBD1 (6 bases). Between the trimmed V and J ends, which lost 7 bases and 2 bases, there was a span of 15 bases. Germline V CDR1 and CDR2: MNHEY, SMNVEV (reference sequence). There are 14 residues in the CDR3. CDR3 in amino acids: CASTSQGLPYEQYF. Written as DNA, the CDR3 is TGTGCCAGCACCTCCCAGGGGTTACCCTACGAGCAGTACTTC.

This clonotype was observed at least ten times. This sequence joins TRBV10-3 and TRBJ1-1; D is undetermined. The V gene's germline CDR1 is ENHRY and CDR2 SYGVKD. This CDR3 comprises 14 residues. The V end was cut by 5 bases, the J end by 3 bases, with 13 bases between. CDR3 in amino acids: CAISPPGRDTEAFF. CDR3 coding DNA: TGTGCCATCAGTCCCCCCGGAAGGGACACTGAAGCTTTCTTT.

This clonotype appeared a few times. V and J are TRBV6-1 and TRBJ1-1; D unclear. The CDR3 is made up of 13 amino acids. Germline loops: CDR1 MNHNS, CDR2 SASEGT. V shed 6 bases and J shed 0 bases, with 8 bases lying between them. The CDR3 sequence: CASRNQLNTEAFF. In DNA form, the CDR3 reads TGTGCCAGCAGAAATCAGTTGAACACTGAAGCTTTCTTT.

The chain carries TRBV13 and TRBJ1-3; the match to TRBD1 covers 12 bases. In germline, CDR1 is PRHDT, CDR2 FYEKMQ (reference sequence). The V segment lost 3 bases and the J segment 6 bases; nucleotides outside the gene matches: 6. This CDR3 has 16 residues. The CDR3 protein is CASSFTPGQGANTIYF. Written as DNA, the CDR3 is TGTGCCAGCAGCTTTACCCCGGGACAGGGGGCAAACACCATATATTTT.

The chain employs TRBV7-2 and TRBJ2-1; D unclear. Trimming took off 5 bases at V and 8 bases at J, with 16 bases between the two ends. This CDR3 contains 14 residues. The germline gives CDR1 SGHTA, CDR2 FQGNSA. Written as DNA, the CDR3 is TGTGCCAGCAGCGGGGAAATATCGAGCTATGAGCAGTTCTTC. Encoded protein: CASSGEISSYEQFF.

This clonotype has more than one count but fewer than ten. The CDR3 bases are TGTGCCAGCAGCCAAGAGTGGGTCCTGGGACTAAACACAGATACGCAGTATTTT. Its protein product is CASSQEWVLGLNTDTQYF. The V gene is TRBV3-1, the J gene TRBJ2-3; 7 nucleotides agree with TRBD2. This CDR3 spans 18 amino acids. V shed 0 bases, J shed 2 bases, and the junction held 11 bases outside the gene matches. The germline V gene has CDR1 LGHDT and CDR2 YNNKEL (reference sequence).